The rows below give T cell receptor beta chains drawn from one sample of a study of cytomegalovirus exposure and HLA in healthy donors. Repertoires were generated with immunoSEQ multiplex PCR, while TCRdb's copy carries only in-frame clones and drops some. The repertoire consists of roughly 110,000 clones, with around 78% occurring once and the leading ten covering 7.8%. Sequenced: PBMCs. Receptor source: a man aged 25 to 40 in good health and CMV-seronegative. CDR3s include the opening cysteine and the closing phenylalanine or tryptophan. Fields, in order: V gene, J gene, clone size, D gene, CDR3 DNA, CDR3 protein. D genes are given only for firm matches. Some rows mark clone size as missing; the rest say once, few, many or name a class of expanded clone.

TRBV5-1	TRBJ2-7	.	.	TGCGCCAGCAGCGCCTCCGGACTCGGGGAGCAGTACTTC	CASSASGLGEQYF
TRBV6-5	TRBJ2-1	.	.	TGTGCCAGCAGTCCCCGGCAGGGAGGATACAATGAGCAGTTCTTC	CASSPRQGGYNEQFF
TRBV2	TRBJ2-2	.	.	TGTGCCAGCAGCTTACCGGTTCCCGGGGAGCTGTTTTTT	CASSLPVPGELFF
TRBV2	TRBJ2-1	many	TRBD2	TGTGCCAGGGCCGGGCTAGCGGGAGATAATGAGCAGTTCTTC	CARAGLAGDNEQFF
TRBV19	TRBJ2-4	.	.	TGTGCCAGTAGTCAGGGATCGCCCCCGGGTGACGACATTCAGTACTTC	CASSQGSPPGDDIQYF
TRBV19	TRBJ2-1	.	.	TGTGCCAGTAGTATAGTTCTCTACAATGAGCAGTTCTTC	CASSIVLYNEQFF
TRBV5-6	TRBJ2-5	once	.	TGTGCCAGCAGCCGGCCGATTGCAGGGGCGGAGACCCAGTACTTC	CASSRPIAGAETQYF
TRBV27	TRBJ2-5	.	TRBD2	TGTGCCAGCAGTTTATCGGTGGGAGGGCCTAGAGAGACCCAGTACTTC	CASSLSVGGPRETQYF
TRBV6-1	TRBJ1-1	.	TRBD1	TGTGCCAGCAGTGAAAGGACGGGACAGGGGTTCAAAGCTTTCTTT	CASSERTGQGFKAFF
TRBV2	TRBJ1-5	.	TRBD1	TGTGCCAGCAGTGGGGACAGGGGGGATAGCAATCAGCCCCAGCATTTT	CASSGDRGDSNQPQHF
TRBV30	TRBJ1-1	.	.	TGTGCCTGGAGTGTACTGGGGGGAAGGACTGAAGCTTTCTTT	CAWSVLGGRTEAFF
TRBV5-6	TRBJ1-2	few	TRBD1	TGTGCCAGCAGCTTAAACAGGGGGTTTTTTAATGGCTACACCTTC	CASSLNRGFFNGYTF
TRBV25-1	TRBJ2-7	.	TRBD1	TGTGCCAGCAGGGGACAGGGCGGGAGCGTCGAGCAGTACTTC	CASRGQGGSVEQYF
TRBV4-1	TRBJ2-1	.	.	TGCGCCAGCAGCTCTAGGAGGGTATACAATGAGCAGTTCTTC	CASSSRRVYNEQFF
TRBV19	TRBJ2-3	once	.	TGTGCCAGTACCGAAAGGGGCAGAGTTTTGTCCTCAGATACGCAGTATTTT	CASTERGRVLSSDTQYF
TRBV5-1	TRBJ2-3	once	TRBD1	TGCGCCAGCAGCCAAGAGGACAGGGGAAAAGATACGCAGTATTTT	CASSQEDRGKDTQYF
TRBV9	TRBJ2-3	.	TRBD2	TGTGCCAGCAGCGTAATGAGGGGCGGGGGAGATACGCAGTATTTT	CASSVMRGGGDTQYF
TRBV7-9	TRBJ2-5	.	TRBD2	TGTGCCAGCAGCTTAGGGACTAGCGGGGGGGCCTGGGAGACCCAGTACTTC	CASSLGTSGGAWETQYF
TRBV7-2	TRBJ2-3	.	.	TGTGCCAGCAGCTTAGGTATCGCAGATACGCAGTATTTT	CASSLGIADTQYF
TRBV18	TRBJ1-1	few	.	TGTGCCAGCTCACCACCCCCCAGGGTGCCGAACACTGAAGCTTTCTTT	CASSPPPRVPNTEAFF
TRBV9	TRBJ2-7	.	.	TGTGCCAGCAGCGTGGAACAGGGCGGATACGAGCAGTACTTC	CASSVEQGGYEQYF
TRBV28	TRBJ1-5	.	.	TGTGCCAGCAGACCCACAGGGACCCCGGGTCAGCCCCAGCATTTT	CASRPTGTPGQPQHF
TRBV2	TRBJ2-1	few	TRBD2	TGTGCCAGCAGCGGGCTAGCGGGAGGGCCCTACAATGAGCAGTTCTTC	CASSGLAGGPYNEQFF
TRBV7-9	TRBJ2-3	few	TRBD1	TGTGCCAGCAGCTTAGCGCTAGGACAGGGAACAGATACGCAGTATTTT	CASSLALGQGTDTQYF
TRBV6-1	TRBJ2-1	.	TRBD1	TGTGCCAGCAGTCCCGGGACAGGGATGGCCAATGAGCAGTTCTTC	CASSPGTGMANEQFF